This TCR beta chain was sequenced during a study of cytomegalovirus exposure and HLA in healthy donors (dated by TCRdb to the late 2010s). About the full investigation: According to an earlier analysis of 587 of the donors, about 179 million T cells yielded over 90 million unique TCR beta sequences and more than 250 Gb of sequence data. In an earlier analysis of around 540 of the donors, high-throughput TCR beta sequencing was used to judge whether each TCR beta V gene segment behaved as functional or pseudogenic. Four to six DR-DQ haplotypes were handled as single units for association and clustering, since linkage in the cohort was strong. In the later analysis, no new phenotypic data were used to find candidate immune exposures; instead, reliance was placed on TCR beta sequences and their occurrence across donors. A later analysis re-analyzed previously published TCR beta repertoires from 600 to 850 donors and added high-resolution HLA genotyping to study TCR occurrence patterns. Every repertoire in the discovery cohort had been generated on one and the same sequencing platform. A later genetic analysis used genome-wide SNP genotypes for about 65% of the roughly 670 donors, treating that subset as a discovery cohort. On average, roughly 240,000 unique TCR beta nucleotide sequences were sequenced per donor among more than 350 genotyped donors of the cohort, with roughly 20% of those sequences being non-productive. An early release covering 500 to 750 HLA-typed donors comprised roughly 300 gigabases of sequencing data and approximately 85 million unique TCR sequences. Class I and class II HLA loci were covered by the typing at four-digit resolution. The number of typed donors differed by locus: about 620-640 for A, B, C, DRB1 and DQB1; about 520 for DQA1; approximately 610 for DPA1; and some 450 for DPB1. The study profiled the T cell repertoires of under 700 subjects by immunosequencing and related them to cytomegalovirus serostatus. Donor age, sex, ethnicity and CMV serostatus were compiled alongside the repertoire data. Among the roughly 410 genotyped donors, under 90% belonged to the genetic ancestry cluster associated with self-reported Caucasian donors. To predict cytomegalovirus infection status, the study combined high-throughput TCR immunosequencing, statistical association of individual TCRs with disease status, and machine learning. The study was designed to test whether signatures of past pathogen exposure could be identified by cataloging public T cell receptors. A separate validation cohort of roughly 130 different subjects was used in addition to the roughly 720-subject first cohort. What the study reported, not specific to this receptor: The study listed approximately 160 TCR beta chains as associated with cytomegalovirus. In a later analysis, most CMV-associated TCR beta chains were found to appear HLA-restricted, with HLA associations seemingly driven largely by CMV exposure. The authors suggested that the approach could potentially be extended to other disease states and immunological phenotypes. In a later analysis, several top co-occurrence clusters were reported to appear linked to parvovirus B19, influenza, CMV and Epstein-Barr virus. The classifier was reported to diagnose cytomegalovirus status with high specificity and sensitivity in both the original cohort and the validation cohort. An earlier analysis of 587 of the donors showed that most TCR beta V segments appeared in productive rearrangements either about 87% or about 30% of the time, which broadly matched IMGT annotations. Some IMGT-functional V segments, including TRBV6-2 and TRBV6-3, could not be distinguished by the 87-base-pair reads and were therefore excluded. A later genetic analysis reported fewer N-insertions in productive TCRs among donors in an Asian-associated ancestry cluster than the roughly 700-donor mean. Most TCR sequences were observed very rarely across donors, whereas some public TCRs were present in many individuals. Correlated functional status among segregating V segments might be attributable to linkage disequilibrium, but an unknown experimental factor could not be ruled out. An association between a missense DCLRE1C variant and V-gene and J-gene trimming of TCR beta chains was found in a later genetic analysis and replicated in an independent cohort. Specific HLA alleles were associated with over 15,000 TCR beta sequences at a false discovery rate of 0.05 in a later analysis. The sequencing pipeline was judged likely to have produced a cluster of highly shared sequence variants as a technical artifact. A further reported finding was that TCR beta sequences accurately predicted the HLA-A and HLA-B alleles for most subjects in the first cohort. Because some donors lacked HLA typing at each locus, the association tests relied only on the typed subset. Some 16 rarely observed V segments, including chromosome 9 orphons, were excluded from the earlier analysis of several hundred of the donors because counts were too low. Strong co-occurrence of HLA alleles, especially DR and DQ, made assigning TCR associations to individual alleles difficult. The only immune exposure information available for the cohort was CMV serostatus. Sequencing depth was assumed to be roughly uniform across donors in the presence/absence analyses, though that assumption may not hold. Compared with equally common non-associated chains, HLA-associated TCR beta chains in a later analysis were more clonally expanded and had lower generation probabilities. A later analysis found that TCR association rates varied across HLA loci, with DRB1 alleles showing the most associated TCRs and HLA-C alleles the fewest. In vitro tests confirmed that a few of the cytomegalovirus-associated TCR beta chains recognize cytomegalovirus antigens. In this cohort, only TCR beta chains were sequenced, and detectable features were limited by the absence of alpha or paired-chain data.

The receptor library was made with the immunoSEQ multiplex PCR assay. For the multiplex PCR, a mixture combining 60 forward primers for TCR Vbeta segments and 13 reverse primers for TCR Jbeta segments was used. The CDR3 region of rearranged TCR beta genes was amplified from genomic DNA by a multiplex PCR assay. The amplified TCR beta libraries were sequenced on the Illumina HiSeq System as 87-base-pair reads. From the authors' description of their analysis: Across the 666 repertoires, a later analysis counted 80 million or so unique TCR beta chains, around 11 million of which were shared by at least two donors. To remove PCR and sequencing errors, raw reads were error-corrected and collapsed into unique sequences using a nearest-neighbor algorithm that merged closely related sequences. To assign V, D and J gene segments, CDR3 sequences were aligned to IMGT reference sequences. Each retained sequence needed at least a six-nucleotide match to both a V gene segment and a J gene segment. A rearrangement was called productive if the CDR3 had no stop codons and remained in frame with V and J, and every other rearrangement was called non-productive. Following IMGT convention, CDR3 was defined as the stretch from the second conserved V-encoded cysteine up to the conserved J-encoded phenylalanine. Sequences without an unambiguous match to a single V gene segment were excluded from the earlier analysis of 500 to 700 of the donors. In an earlier analysis of approximately 560 of the donors, a V segment was called functional when productive rearrangements were above 56.7%, and segregating when the standard deviation between donors exceeded 5%. A statistical classification framework was developed to diagnose cytomegalovirus status using the catalog of TCR beta chain sequences. V and J gene assignment, in a later analysis, came from comparing TCR nucleotide sequences with IMGT/GENE-DB human TR gene sequences. A later analysis assigned CDR3 sequences and most-parsimonious VDJ recombination scenarios with the TCRdist pipeline. In a later analysis, every TCR beta chain was defined by the combination of its CDR3 amino acid sequence and its V-gene family, and reads without a unique V-gene family were dropped. In a later analysis, 500 to 700 highly shared, low-generation-probability nucleotide sequences were removed to address suspected cross-contamination and a sequencing artifact. In a later analysis, a clonal expansion index for each public chain was calculated from normalized within-repertoire ranks of inferred template counts. In a later analysis, generation probabilities were computed with a VDJ recombination model fitted to out-of-frame rearrangements, and the resulting probabilities were checked against IGoR. Hypergeometric tests were used in a later analysis to score TCR-TCR, TCR-HLA and TCR-CMV co-occurrence, with a repertoire-size bias correction applied to the TCR pairs. A later analysis estimated false discovery rates by permuting HLA or CMV assignments 20 times. A later analysis grouped co-occurring TCRs with DBSCAN, adding TCRdist sequence similarity when clustering within HLA-allele-positive subsets. Repertoires with fewer than 30,000 or more than 120,000 public chains were left out of co-occurrence clustering, as were five repertoires with anomalous nucleotide sharing. TCRdb mirrors the immuneACCESS table, restricted to in-frame sequences. Some clones are absent from its copies; in checked studies, under half trace to an unresolved V gene, and the reason for the others is unknown. Clone size and the V and J calls come from that table; the DNA yielded D and trimming. The sample yields some 180,000 clones; about 88% were counted once. Of the sample, about 0.23% falls within the top ten clones.

The cohort comprised some 700 healthy bone marrow donors. All cohort members were sampled while nominally healthy, although unrecorded immune exposures were likely present. The donor was CMV seronegative and belonged to the group of over 350 seronegative cohort members. Every donor gave a peripheral blood sample, and the peripheral blood mononuclear cells from that sample were used for TCR beta sequencing. The Qiagen DNeasy Blood Extraction Kit was used to extract genomic DNA from the blood cell samples. Notes on this clone: Its binding antigen is unknown. No qualities accompany the bases; no much larger clone lies one base away.

CDR1 is given as SGHNT and CDR2 as YYREEE, both from the germline V gene (reference sequence). V is cut by 2 bases and J by 7 bases, and the space between the germline ends is 16 bases. From its cysteine to its phenylalanine, the CDR3 spans 15 amino acids. Only the CDR3 DNA stays, 45 bases, in frame from base 1. This chain joins TRBV5-4 to TRBJ2-1; TRBD2 could be the D gene, as 6 bases match. The TCR was taken from a girl in the first two years of life in good health and CMV-seronegative. Material for sequencing was PBMCs. Read as DNA, the sequence is TGTGCCAGCAGCTTCCGTAGCGGAGCTTGGAATGAGCAGTTCTTC. Translated, it reads CASSFRSGAWNEQFF.